The present TCR beta chain was sequenced within a study of T cell responses to AZD1222 COVID-19 vaccine. Background on the study: Second-dose intervals of approximately 4 or approximately 12 weeks were pooled.

Assay used: immunoSEQ multiplex PCR; TCRdb lists only in-frame clones, some missing. This sample has roughly 100,000 clones, with around 90% found just once. The V and J ends lost 1 base and 2 bases respectively, with 6 bases between them. CDR1 and CDR2 (germline): SGHTA, FQGNSA. The CDR3 loop spans 13 amino acids. With regard to this clone: As yet, its antigen is unknown.

Study observations and caveats: Clonal diversity was possibly underestimated, and the donors were mostly white British, with more females. Among AZD1222 vaccinees, only 5 to 7 were seropositive at baseline. Increased Spike-specific TCR breadth and depth were observed after two AZD1222 doses.

The source of this sequence is an adult in good health. The J gene is TRBJ2-7, the V gene TRBV7-2, with D perhaps matching TRBD2 (5 bases). Sample: peripheral blood, taken on day 0 of AZD1222 vaccination. For the CDR3, the DNA is TGTGCCAGCAGCTTAGGGACTCCCTACGAGCAGTACTTC. It encodes CASSLGTPYEQYF.